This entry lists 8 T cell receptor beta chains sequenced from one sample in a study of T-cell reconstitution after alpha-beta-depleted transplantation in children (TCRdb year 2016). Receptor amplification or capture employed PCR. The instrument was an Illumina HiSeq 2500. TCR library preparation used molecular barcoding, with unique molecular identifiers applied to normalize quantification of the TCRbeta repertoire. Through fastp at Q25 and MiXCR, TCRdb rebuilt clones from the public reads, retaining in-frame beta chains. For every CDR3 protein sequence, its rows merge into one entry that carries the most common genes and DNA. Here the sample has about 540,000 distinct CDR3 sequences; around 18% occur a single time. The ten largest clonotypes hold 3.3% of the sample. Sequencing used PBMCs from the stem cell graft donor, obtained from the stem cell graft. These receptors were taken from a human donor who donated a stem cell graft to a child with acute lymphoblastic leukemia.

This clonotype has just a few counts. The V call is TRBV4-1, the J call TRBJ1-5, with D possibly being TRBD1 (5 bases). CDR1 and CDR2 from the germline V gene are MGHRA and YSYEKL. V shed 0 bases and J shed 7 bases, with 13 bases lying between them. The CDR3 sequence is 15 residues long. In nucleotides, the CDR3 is TGCGCCAGCAGCCAAGATACAGGACAATACCAGCCCCAGCATTTT. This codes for CASSQDTGQYQPQHF.

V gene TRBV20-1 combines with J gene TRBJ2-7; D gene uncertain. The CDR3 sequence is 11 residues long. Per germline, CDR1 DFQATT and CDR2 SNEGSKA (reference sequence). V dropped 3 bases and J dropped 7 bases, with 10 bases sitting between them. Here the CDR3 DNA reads TGCAGTGCTAGCCCGAGTGCGGAGCAGTACTTC. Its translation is CSASPSAEQYF.

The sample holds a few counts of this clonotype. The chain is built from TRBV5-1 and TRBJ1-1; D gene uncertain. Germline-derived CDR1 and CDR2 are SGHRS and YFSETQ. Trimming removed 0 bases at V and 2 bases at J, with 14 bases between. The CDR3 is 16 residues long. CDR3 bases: TGCGCCAGCAGCTTGGCCGAGGCTGACCCAAACACTGAAGCTTTCTTT. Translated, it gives CASSLAEADPNTEAFF.

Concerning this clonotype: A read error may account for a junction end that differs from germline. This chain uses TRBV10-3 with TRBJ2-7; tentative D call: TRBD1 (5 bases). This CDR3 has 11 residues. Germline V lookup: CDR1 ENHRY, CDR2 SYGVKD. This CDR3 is CAISERQGQTF. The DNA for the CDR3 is TGTGCCATCAGTGAGAGGCAGGGTCAAACCTTC.

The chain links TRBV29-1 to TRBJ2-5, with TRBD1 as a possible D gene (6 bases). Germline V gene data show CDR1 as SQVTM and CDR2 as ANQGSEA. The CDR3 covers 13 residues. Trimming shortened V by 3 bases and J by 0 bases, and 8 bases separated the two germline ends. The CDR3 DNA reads TGCAGCGTTGAGCAGGGGAACCAAGAGACCCAGTACTTC. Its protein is CSVEQGNQETQYF.

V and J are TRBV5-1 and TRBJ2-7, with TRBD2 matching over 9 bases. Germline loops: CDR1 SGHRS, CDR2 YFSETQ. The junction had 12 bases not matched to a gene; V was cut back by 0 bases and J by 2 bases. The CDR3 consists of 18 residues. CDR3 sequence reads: CASSLVLWSAGGPYEQYF. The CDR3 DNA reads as TGCGCCAGCAGCTTGGTGTTATGGTCCGCGGGAGGGCCCTACGAGCAGTACTTC.

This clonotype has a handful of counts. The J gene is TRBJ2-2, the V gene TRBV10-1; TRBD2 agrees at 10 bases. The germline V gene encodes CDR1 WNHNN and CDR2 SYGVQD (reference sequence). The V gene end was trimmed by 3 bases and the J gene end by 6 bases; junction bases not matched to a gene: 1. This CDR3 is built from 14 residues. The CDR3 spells CASSDLAGAGELFF. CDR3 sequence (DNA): TGCGCCAGCAGTGACCTAGCGGGAGCCGGGGAGCTGTTTTTT.

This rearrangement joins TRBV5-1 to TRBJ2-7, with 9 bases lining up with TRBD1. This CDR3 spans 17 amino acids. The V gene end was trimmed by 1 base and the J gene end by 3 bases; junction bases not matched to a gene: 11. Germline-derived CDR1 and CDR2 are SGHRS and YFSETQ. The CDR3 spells CASSLRQGTGNDYEQYF. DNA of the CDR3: TGCGCCAGCAGCTTGAGGCAAGGGACAGGGAACGACTACGAGCAGTACTTC.